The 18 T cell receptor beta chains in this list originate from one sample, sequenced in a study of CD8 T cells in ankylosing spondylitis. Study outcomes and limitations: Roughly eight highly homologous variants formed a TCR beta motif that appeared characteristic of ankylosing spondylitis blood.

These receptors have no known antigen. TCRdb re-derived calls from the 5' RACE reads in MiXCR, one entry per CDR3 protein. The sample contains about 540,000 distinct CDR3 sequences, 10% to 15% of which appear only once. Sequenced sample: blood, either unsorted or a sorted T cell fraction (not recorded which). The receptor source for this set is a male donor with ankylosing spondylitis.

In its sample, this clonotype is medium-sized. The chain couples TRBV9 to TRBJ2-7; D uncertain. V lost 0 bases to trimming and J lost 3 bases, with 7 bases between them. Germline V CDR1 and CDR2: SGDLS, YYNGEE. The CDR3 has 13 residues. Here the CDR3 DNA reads TGTGCCAGCAGCGTAGGGGAAGGCTACGAGCAGTACTTC. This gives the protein CASSVGEGYEQYF.

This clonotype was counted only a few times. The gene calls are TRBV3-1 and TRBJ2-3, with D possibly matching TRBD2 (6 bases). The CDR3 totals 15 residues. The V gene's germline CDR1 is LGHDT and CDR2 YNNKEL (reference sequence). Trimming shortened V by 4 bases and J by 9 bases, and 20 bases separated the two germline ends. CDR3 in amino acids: CASSPFRKGAGTQYF. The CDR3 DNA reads TGTGCCAGCAGCCCTTTCCGGAAGGGAGCGGGCACGCAGTATTTT.

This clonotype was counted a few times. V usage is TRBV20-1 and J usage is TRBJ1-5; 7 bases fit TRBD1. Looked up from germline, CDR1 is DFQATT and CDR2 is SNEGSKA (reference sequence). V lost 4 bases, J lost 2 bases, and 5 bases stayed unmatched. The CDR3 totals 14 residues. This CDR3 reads CSATDRVGNQPQHF. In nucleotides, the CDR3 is TGCAGTGCTACTGACAGGGTGGGCAATCAGCCCCAGCATTTT.

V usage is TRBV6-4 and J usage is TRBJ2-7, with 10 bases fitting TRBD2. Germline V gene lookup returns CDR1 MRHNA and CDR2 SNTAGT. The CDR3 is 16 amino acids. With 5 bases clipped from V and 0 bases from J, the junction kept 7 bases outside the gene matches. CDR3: CASSKLAGTHSYEQYF. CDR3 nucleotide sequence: TGTGCCAGCAGTAAACTAGCGGGGACCCACTCCTACGAGCAGTACTTC.

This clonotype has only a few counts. The DNA of the CDR3 is TGCGCCAGCAGCTTGGCCATGCGGGAGGTAAACATTCAGTACTTC. This sequence encodes CASSLAMREVNIQYF. The J gene is TRBJ2-4, the V gene TRBV5-1, with 8 bases lining up with TRBD2. Per germline, CDR1 SGHRS and CDR2 YFSETQ. V gave up 0 bases and J gave up 6 bases; unmatched junction bases: 5. CDR3 length: 15 residues. Variable domain in full (rest from reference TRBV5-1 and TRBJ2-4): KAGVTQTPRYLIKTRGQQVTLSCSPISGHRSVSWYQQTPGQGLQFLFEYFSETQRNKGNFPGRFSGRQFSNSRSEMNVSTLELGDSALYLCASSLAMREVNIQYFGAGTRLSVL.

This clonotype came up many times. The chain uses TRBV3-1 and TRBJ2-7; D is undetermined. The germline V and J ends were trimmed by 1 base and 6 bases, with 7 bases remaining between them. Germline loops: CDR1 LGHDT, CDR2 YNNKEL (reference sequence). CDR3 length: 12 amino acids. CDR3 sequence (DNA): TGTGCCAGCAGCCAAGGTACGTCCGAGCAGTACGTC. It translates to CASSQGTSEQYV.

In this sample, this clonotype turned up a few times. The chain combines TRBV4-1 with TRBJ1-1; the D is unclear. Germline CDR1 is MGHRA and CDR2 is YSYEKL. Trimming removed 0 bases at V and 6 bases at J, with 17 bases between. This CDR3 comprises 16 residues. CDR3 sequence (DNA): TGCGCCAGCAGCCAAGAAAAGGTGGCTGGACGTCCTGAAGCTTTCTTT. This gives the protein CASSQEKVAGRPEAFF.

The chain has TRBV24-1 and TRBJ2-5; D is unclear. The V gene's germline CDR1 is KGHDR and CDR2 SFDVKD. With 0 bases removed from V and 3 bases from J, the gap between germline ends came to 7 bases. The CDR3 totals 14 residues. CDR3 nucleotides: TGTGCCACCAGTGATTTGGTAGGAAAAGAGACCCAGTACTTC. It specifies CATSDLVGKETQYF.

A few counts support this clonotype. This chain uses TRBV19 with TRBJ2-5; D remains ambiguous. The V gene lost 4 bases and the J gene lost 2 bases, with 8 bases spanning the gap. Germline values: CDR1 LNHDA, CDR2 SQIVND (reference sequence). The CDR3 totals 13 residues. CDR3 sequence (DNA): TGTGCCAGTAGTACCCTAGGACAAGAGACCCAGTACTTC. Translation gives CASSTLGQETQYF. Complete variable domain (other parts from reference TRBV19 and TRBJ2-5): DGGITQSPKYLFRKEGQNVTLSCEQNLNHDAMYWYRQDPGQGLRLIYYSQIVNDFQKGDIAEGYSVSREKKESFPLTVTSAQKNPTAFYLCASSTLGQETQYFGPGTRLLVL.

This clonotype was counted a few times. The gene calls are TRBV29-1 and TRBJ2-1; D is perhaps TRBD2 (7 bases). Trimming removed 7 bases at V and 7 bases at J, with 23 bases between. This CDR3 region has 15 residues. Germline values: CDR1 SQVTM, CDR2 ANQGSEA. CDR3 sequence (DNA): TGCAGCGCTGAGGGGGGGCGGGAGTCACGGAATGAGCAGTTCTTC. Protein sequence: CSAEGGRESRNEQFF.

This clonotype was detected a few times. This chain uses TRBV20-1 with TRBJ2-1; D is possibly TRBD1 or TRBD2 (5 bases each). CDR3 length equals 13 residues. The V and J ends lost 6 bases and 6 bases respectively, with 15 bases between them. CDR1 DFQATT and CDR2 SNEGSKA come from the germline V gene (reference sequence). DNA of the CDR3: TGCAGTGCCTATGAGGGGTCCCGCAATGAGCAGTTCTTC. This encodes CSAYEGSRNEQFF.

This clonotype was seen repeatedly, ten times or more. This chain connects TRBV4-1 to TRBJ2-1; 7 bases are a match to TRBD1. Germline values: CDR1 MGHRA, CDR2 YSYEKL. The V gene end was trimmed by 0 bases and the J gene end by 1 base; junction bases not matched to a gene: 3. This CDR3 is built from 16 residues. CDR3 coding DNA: TGCGCCAGCAGCCAAGACGACAGGGAGTCCTACAATGAGCAGTTCTTC. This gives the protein CASSQDDRESYNEQFF.

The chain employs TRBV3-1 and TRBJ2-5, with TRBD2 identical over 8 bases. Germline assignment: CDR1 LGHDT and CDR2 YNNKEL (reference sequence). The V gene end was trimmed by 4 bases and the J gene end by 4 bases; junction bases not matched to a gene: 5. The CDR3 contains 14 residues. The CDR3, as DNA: TGTGCCAGCAGCCCGTATACTAGCGGAGAGACCCAGTACTTC. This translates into CASSPYTSGETQYF.

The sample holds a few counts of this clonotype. Written as DNA, the CDR3 is TGTGCCAGCAGCTTAGTCCGGACAGACCTCTATGGCTACACCTTC. This encodes CASSLVRTDLYGYTF. The V call is TRBV7-8, the J call TRBJ1-2, with TRBD1 as a possible D gene (6 bases). Germline CDR1 SGHVS, CDR2 FQNEAQ. The CDR3 has 15 residues. V was cut by 1 base and J by 4 bases, with 13 bases left in between.

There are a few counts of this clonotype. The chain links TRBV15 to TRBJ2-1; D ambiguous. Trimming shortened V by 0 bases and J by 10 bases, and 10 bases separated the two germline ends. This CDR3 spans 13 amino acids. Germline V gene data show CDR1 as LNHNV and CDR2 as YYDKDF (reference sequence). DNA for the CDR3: TGTGCCACCAGCAGAGATACGGCGAGGGAGCAGTTCTTC. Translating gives CATSRDTAREQFF.

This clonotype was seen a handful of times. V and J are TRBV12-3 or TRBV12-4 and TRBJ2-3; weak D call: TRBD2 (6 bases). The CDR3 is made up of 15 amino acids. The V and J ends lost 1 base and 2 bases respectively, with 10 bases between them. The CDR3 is CASSLDGGATDTQYF. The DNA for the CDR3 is TGTGCCAGCAGTTTAGATGGAGGGGCCACAGATACGCAGTATTTT.

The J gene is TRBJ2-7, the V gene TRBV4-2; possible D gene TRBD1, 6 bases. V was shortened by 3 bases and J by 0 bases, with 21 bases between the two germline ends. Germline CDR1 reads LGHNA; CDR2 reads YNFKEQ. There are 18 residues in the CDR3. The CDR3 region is CASSQAGTSGTLSYEQYF. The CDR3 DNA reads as TGTGCCAGCAGCCAGGCTGGTACTTCCGGGACACTCTCCTACGAGCAGTACTTC.

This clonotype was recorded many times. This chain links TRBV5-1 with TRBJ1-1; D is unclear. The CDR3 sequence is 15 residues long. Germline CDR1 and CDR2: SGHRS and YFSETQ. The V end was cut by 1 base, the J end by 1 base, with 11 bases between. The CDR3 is CASSLLGRGNTEAFF. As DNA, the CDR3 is TGCGCCAGCAGCTTGTTAGGACGGGGGAACACTGAAGCTTTCTTT.